Below are 32 T cell receptor beta chains sequenced from a single sample in a study of T cells after yellow fever vaccination. TCRdb recomputed calls from the 5' RACE reads with MiXCR, one row per CDR3 protein. The table shows around 330,000 distinct CDR3 sequences, with around 3.9% occurring only once. The source was PBMCs, collected on the day of the yellow fever booster vaccination. The receptors originated from a man younger than 30 who received the YFV17D yellow fever vaccine.

The rearrangement uses TRBV5-4 and TRBJ1-3; D remains unclear. Germline CDR1 SGHNT, CDR2 YYREEE (reference sequence). Deletions cut 2 bases from V and 0 bases from J, with 6 bases between. The CDR3 runs to 14 residues. The CDR3 sequence: CASSFDFSGNTIYF. CDR3 bases: TGTGCCAGCAGCTTCGACTTCTCTGGAAACACCATATATTTT.

This clonotype was picked up many times. The CDR3 loop is CSARNPTGDQPQHF. The CDR3 bases are TGCAGTGCTAGAAATCCTACAGGGGATCAGCCCCAGCATTTT. This chain uses TRBV20-1 with TRBJ1-5; 7 nucleotides match TRBD1. Germline V gives CDR1 DFQATT, CDR2 SNEGSKA (reference sequence). With 2 bases clipped from V and 5 bases from J, the junction kept 6 bases outside the gene matches. The CDR3 spans 14 residues.

This clonotype was seen many times. The chain recombines TRBV2 with TRBJ2-3, with no clear D. The germline gives CDR1 SNHLY, CDR2 FYNNEI. Trimming removed 5 bases at V and 0 bases at J, with 9 bases between. This CDR3 is 14 amino acids long. CDR3 nucleotides: TGTGCCAGCAGTCCGATCACTAGCACAGATACGCAGTATTTT. This translates into CASSPITSTDTQYF.

This clonotype has ten or more counts. DNA for the CDR3: TGTGCCAGCAGCGATACAGGGACTTCCACCGAGCAGTACTTC. As protein: CASSDTGTSTEQYF. The chain links TRBV12-3 or TRBV12-4 to TRBJ2-7; D is tentatively TRBD1 or TRBD2 (6 bases each). The CDR3 covers 14 residues. With 6 bases removed from V and 6 bases from J, the gap between germline ends came to 18 bases.

This clonotype showed up many times. V gene TRBV15 combines with J gene TRBJ2-5, with a tentative D call TRBD2 (6 bases). The CDR3 length is 12 residues. CDR1 and CDR2 (germline): LNHNV, YYDKDF (reference sequence). Trimming cost V 9 bases and J 5 bases, with 13 bases left between them. The CDR3 DNA reads as TGTGCCACTAGGAGGGGTGGGGAGACCCAGTACTTC. It specifies CATRRGGETQYF.

This clonotype was observed at least ten times. The chain has TRBV4-3 and TRBJ1-3, with D uncertain. Trimming cost V 0 bases and J 4 bases, with 7 bases left between them. This CDR3 comprises 14 residues. The germline CDR1 and CDR2 sequences are LGHNA and YSLEER. The CDR3 region is CASSQDSPGNTIYF. The CDR3 region has the DNA TGCGCCAGCAGCCAAGATTCTCCCGGAAACACCATATATTTT.

The chain combines TRBV7-8 with TRBJ2-2, with D maybe TRBD1 (6 bases). CDR3 length: 13 residues. The germline V and J ends were trimmed by 8 bases and 0 bases, with 7 bases remaining between them. Germline lookup yields CDR1 SGHVS and CDR2 FQNEAQ. This CDR3 reads CASGGPNTGELFF. The CDR3 DNA is TGTGCCAGCGGGGGCCCGAACACCGGGGAGCTGTTTTTT.

The table lists this clonotype with many counts. The rearrangement uses TRBV27 and TRBJ2-7, with 8 bases aligning to TRBD1. The CDR3 sequence is 15 residues long. Germline CDR1 reads MNHEY; CDR2 reads SMNVEV (reference sequence). The ends lost 7 bases at V and 0 bases at J; junction bases unmatched: 8. The CDR3: CASNNRGFSSYEQYF. CDR3 bases: TGTGCCAGCAATAACAGGGGGTTTAGCTCCTACGAGCAGTACTTC.

This clonotype was counted between two and nine times. The chain recombines TRBV6-5 with TRBJ2-2; the D gene is possibly TRBD2 (6 bases). The CDR3 covers 15 residues. Germline V CDR1 and CDR2: MNHEY, SVGAGI. Deletions cut 1 base from V and 4 bases from J, with 10 bases between. DNA for the CDR3: TGTGCCAGCAGTTACTTTTCCGGGGGCACCGGGGAGCTGTTTTTT. Its translation: CASSYFSGGTGELFF.

At least ten counts were recorded for this clonotype. The chain has TRBV6-4 and TRBJ2-1; D remains unclear. The CDR3 is 12 residues long. V lost 0 bases and J lost 8, with 5 bases in between. Germline V gene data show CDR1 as MRHNA and CDR2 as SNTAGT. The CDR3 coding sequence is TGTGCCAGCAGTGACTCTGGCGATGAGCAGTTCTTC. As protein: CASSDSGDEQFF.

The V call is TRBV7-9, the J call TRBJ1-2, with unresolved D. V gave up 1 base and J gave up 8 bases, with 17 bases separating them. From germline, CDR1 is SEHNR and CDR2 FQNEAQ (reference sequence). This CDR3 has 15 residues. This chain's CDR3 is CASSLGRRGHKGYTF. The CDR3 DNA reads as TGTGCCAGCAGCTTAGGTCGGAGAGGCCATAAGGGCTACACCTTC.

This clonotype was detected a few times. This rearrangement joins TRBV27 to TRBJ2-5; 10 bases are a match to TRBD1. J lost 5 bases, V lost 6 bases, and 6 bases had no gene match. Per germline, CDR1 MNHEY and CDR2 SMNVEV (reference sequence). This CDR3 is built from 14 residues. DNA for the CDR3: TGTGCCAGCAGCCGGACAGGGGGTTTGGAGACCCAGTACTTC. It is translated as CASSRTGGLETQYF.

This clonotype was observed many times. The chain recombines TRBV20-1 with TRBJ2-7; D might be TRBD1 or TRBD2, each matching 6 bases. CDR1 is DFQATT and CDR2 is SNEGSKA in the germline V gene (reference sequence). The CDR3 extends over 15 amino acids. V dropped 0 bases and J dropped 0 bases, with 12 bases sitting between them. The CDR3 DNA is TGCAGTGCTAGAGACCCTTCGGGGGCCTCCTACGAGCAGTACTTC. It specifies CSARDPSGASYEQYF.

The chain is built from TRBV5-6 and TRBJ1-5; D not resolved. The germline V and J ends were trimmed by 4 bases and 3 bases, with 14 bases remaining between them. The CDR3 is 15 residues long. Per the germline V gene, CDR1 is SGHDT and CDR2 is YYEEEE. CDR3 DNA: TGTGCCAGCAGCGCAGATGGCGGCTACAATCAGCCCCAGCATTTT. Translating gives CASSADGGYNQPQHF.

The V gene is TRBV7-9, the J gene TRBJ1-3; D is uncertain. The CDR3 has 11 amino acids. The germline CDR1 and CDR2 sequences are SEHNR and FQNEAQ (reference sequence). V gave up 5 bases and J gave up 10 bases, with 9 bases separating them. CDR3 protein: CASSTSGTIYF. DNA of the CDR3: TGTGCCAGCAGCACTAGCGGGACCATATATTTT.

The table lists this clonotype with a few counts. The J gene is TRBJ2-1, the V gene TRBV20-1, with TRBD2 as a possible D gene (7 bases). V lost 6 bases and J lost 4, with 13 bases in between. Germline CDR1 is DFQATT and CDR2 is SNEGSKA (reference sequence). This CDR3 spans 13 amino acids. The CDR3 sequence is CSASRGLYNEQFF. The DNA of the CDR3 is TGCAGTGCCTCGCGGGGGCTATACAATGAGCAGTTCTTC.

This clonotype was observed at least ten times. The chain has TRBV5-4 and TRBJ2-7; 7 bases match TRBD2. The CDR3 has 12 amino acids. The germline CDR1 and CDR2 sequences are SGHNT and YYREEE (reference sequence). The V segment lost 2 bases and the J segment 6 bases; nucleotides outside the gene matches: 2. CDR3 sequence: CASSFSSGEQYV. The DNA for the CDR3 is TGTGCCAGCAGCTTCTCTAGCGGCGAGCAGTACGTC.

This clonotype was recorded many times. This rearrangement joins TRBV6-6 to TRBJ2-5; a possible D gene is TRBD1 (6 bases). V lost 3 bases and J 4 bases, leaving 9 bases between the germline ends. Germline V gene lookup returns CDR1 MNHNY and CDR2 SVGAGI (reference sequence). The CDR3 sequence is 13 residues long. CDR3 sequence (DNA): TGTGCCAGCAGTTATCAGGGGCGAGAGACCCAGTACTTC. Protein product: CASSYQGRETQYF.

This clonotype was observed many times. The chain employs TRBV7-9 and TRBJ2-7, with 9 bases identical to TRBD1. Germline-derived CDR1 and CDR2 are SEHNR and FQNEAQ (reference sequence). There are 18 residues in the CDR3. V gave up 5 bases and J gave up 3 bases; unmatched junction bases: 17. This chain's CDR3 is CASSTRDRESLIGYEQYF. CDR3 bases: TGTGCCAGCAGCACCCGGGACAGGGAAAGTTTGATCGGCTACGAGCAGTACTTC. Together with reference TRBV7-9 and TRBJ2-7, the CDR3 gives the full variable domain: DTGVSQNPRHKITKRGQNVTFRCDPISEHNRLYWYRQTLGQGPEFLTYFQNEAQLEKSRLLSDRFSAERPKGSFSTLEIQRTEQGDSAMYLCASSTRDRESLIGYEQYFGPGTRLTVT.

The chain links TRBV11-1 to TRBJ2-3, with 10 positions matching TRBD1. The trim removed 4 bases at V and 4 bases at J, leaving 11 bases unmatched. CDR1 is SGHAT and CDR2 is FQDESV in the germline V gene (reference sequence). The CDR3 loop spans 17 amino acids. CDR3 nucleotides: TGTGCCAGCAGCTCCCCCCCCGAGGGACAGGGGCCAGATACGCAGTATTTT. Translating it yields CASSSPPEGQGPDTQYF.

This clonotype was recorded many times. The V and J genes are TRBV20-1 and TRBJ2-3; 9 bases match TRBD2. This CDR3 spans 13 amino acids. With 7 bases clipped from V and 1 base from J, the junction kept 3 bases outside the gene matches. CDR1 and CDR2 (germline): DFQATT, SNEGSKA (reference sequence). The CDR3 DNA follows: TGCAGTGGCAGACTAGCGGGCACAGATACGCAGTATTTT. It encodes CSGRLAGTDTQYF.

At least ten counts were recorded for this clonotype. This rearrangement joins TRBV6-5 to TRBJ2-4; possibly TRBD1 or TRBD2 for D (6 bases each). V was cut by 5 bases and J by 2 bases, with 13 bases left in between. Germline CDR1 is MNHEY and CDR2 is SVGAGI. The CDR3 runs to 15 residues. The DNA for the CDR3 is TGTGCCAGCAGTCCTCAGGGGAGGTCCAAAAACATTCAGTACTTC. Translated, it gives CASSPQGRSKNIQYF.

With regard to this clonotype: This may be a read error: a much more frequent sequence differs by one nucleotide. This rearrangement joins TRBV5-1 to TRBJ1-2; maybe TRBD1 (5 bases). Germline CDR1 reads SGHRS; CDR2 reads YFSETQ. Trimming removed 2 bases from V and 8 bases from J, with 13 bases in between. The CDR3 extends over 13 amino acids. CDR3 sequence: CASSFTPGEGYTF. The CDR3 DNA reads TGCGCCAGCAGCTTTACCCCGGGGGAAGGCTACACCTTC.

The chain couples TRBV7-2 to TRBJ1-5; the D is unclear. The V end lost 5 bases, the J end lost 7 bases, and 12 bases lay between the germline ends. Germline CDR1 and CDR2: SGHTA and FQGNSA. The length of the CDR3 is 13 residues. CDR3 nucleotides: TGTGCCAGCAGCCCAAACGCTCGACAGCCCCAGCATTTT. It specifies CASSPNARQPQHF.

The gene calls are TRBV5-1 and TRBJ1-5, with 7 nucleotides matching TRBD1. This CDR3 is 14 amino acids long. CDR1 SGHRS and CDR2 YFSETQ come from the germline V gene. The junction had 6 bases not matched to a gene; V was cut back by 1 base and J by 8 bases. The CDR3 nucleotides read TGCGCCAGCAGCTTGTTAGGTACAGGGGAGCCCCAGCATTTT. It translates to CASSLLGTGEPQHF.

This clonotype occurred a few times. The J gene is TRBJ2-7, the V gene TRBV5-1; the match to TRBD1 covers 8 bases. The CDR3 loop spans 13 amino acids. Germline V gene lookup returns CDR1 SGHRS and CDR2 YFSETQ. V lost 4 bases, J lost 5 bases, and 5 bases stayed unmatched. CDR3 amino acids: CASSKTGVDEQYV. The DNA of the CDR3 is TGCGCCAGCAGCAAGACAGGGGTCGACGAGCAGTACGTC.

This clonotype was recorded many times. This rearrangement joins TRBV3-1 to TRBJ2-5; unclear D gene. CDR1 is LGHDT and CDR2 is YNNKEL in the germline V gene (reference sequence). V shed 5 bases and J shed 2 bases, with 12 bases lying between them. The CDR3 has 14 residues. The CDR3 sequence is CASSYLAEQETQYF. The CDR3 DNA reads TGTGCCAGCAGCTACCTGGCGGAACAAGAGACCCAGTACTTC.

The chain has TRBV15 and TRBJ1-4, with D possibly TRBD1 on 5 matching bases. The V gene lost 0 bases and the J gene lost 10 bases, with 15 bases spanning the gap. Germline V lookup: CDR1 LNHNV, CDR2 YYDKDF (reference sequence). The CDR3 contains 15 residues. The CDR3 DNA sequence: TGTGCCACCAGCAGAGATGAGAAGGGGAAGGTAAAACTGTTTTTT. Protein product: CATSRDEKGKVKLFF.

This clonotype was counted ten times or more. The chain couples TRBV20-1 to TRBJ2-4, with D possibly TRBD1 on 6 matching bases. This CDR3 is 16 amino acids long. Looked up from germline, CDR1 is DFQATT and CDR2 is SNEGSKA (reference sequence). Trimming took 6 bases from V and 0 from J, leaving 18 bases between them. The CDR3 DNA reads TGCAGTGCGGCCCTTACAGGGAGAGAAGCCAAAAACATTCAGTACTTC. Translating gives CSAALTGREAKNIQYF.

This clonotype was detected many times. This chain links TRBV5-6 with TRBJ2-1; tentatively, D is TRBD2 (6 bases). The CDR3 sequence is 16 residues long. Trimming left V 4 bases short and J 5 bases short, with 19 bases between. Germline CDR1 and CDR2: SGHDT and YYEEEE. CDR3: CASSRVFAGLNNEQFF. In nucleotides, the CDR3 is TGTGCCAGCAGCCGGGTGTTTGCGGGGCTGAACAATGAGCAGTTCTTC.

This clonotype came up many times. This rearrangement joins TRBV12-3 or TRBV12-4 to TRBJ1-1, with D perhaps TRBD1 (6 bases). V was trimmed by 6 bases and J by 0 bases, leaving 11 bases between them. This CDR3 is built from 14 residues. The chain's CDR3 is CASSSDSLNTEAFF. The DNA for the CDR3 is TGTGCCAGCAGCTCGGACAGCTTGAACACTGAAGCTTTCTTT.

A note on this clonotype: This may come from a read error, since a much larger clone is one base off. The chain carries TRBV7-9 and TRBJ1-5; D is uncertain. Germline V gene sequence: CDR1 SEHNR, CDR2 FQNEAQ (reference sequence). This CDR3 has 14 residues. The CDR3 reads CVSSQSGSNQPQHF. The CDR3 DNA reads TGTGTCAGCAGTCAATCGGGAAGCAATCAGCCCCAGCATTTT.